One sample yielded the 10 T cell receptor beta chains listed below, sequenced in a study of blood T cell repertoires in COVID-19. Libraries were prepared by immunoSEQ multiplex PCR; TCRdb keeps only in-frame clonotypes and omits some of them. Here the sample spans under 300,000 clones, approximately 86% being singletons. Material for sequencing was peripheral blood. These receptors came from a woman aged 70-85 years with COVID-19, enrolled during active disease.

V gene TRBV12-3 or TRBV12-4 combines with J gene TRBJ1-6; D call uncertain. The CDR3 totals 12 residues. V was clipped by 2 bases and J by 7 bases, with 3 bases between them. CDR3 DNA sequence: TGTGCCAGCAGTTTATCGAATTCACCCCTCCACTTT. Translating gives CASSLSNSPLHF.

This clone appeared a few times. V gene TRBV9 combines with J gene TRBJ2-5; 9 positions agree with TRBD2. This CDR3 region has 17 residues. Germline CDR1 reads SGDLS; CDR2 reads YYNGEE. The J segment lost 5 bases and the V segment lost 0 bases, leaving 11 bases of the junction unmatched. CDR3 loop: CASSVGRGGRQMETQYF. CDR3 in DNA: TGTGCCAGCAGCGTAGGGCGGGGGGGGCGACAAATGGAGACCCAGTACTTC.

The chain couples TRBV24-1 to TRBJ1-2, with D maybe TRBD1 (5 bases). CDR3 size: 12 residues. Germline CDR1 reads KGHDR; CDR2 reads SFDVKD. V was shortened by 5 bases and J by 8 bases, with 11 bases between the two germline ends. CDR3 DNA sequence: TGTGCCACCAGTGTTCAGGGCCGGGGCTACACCTTC. Protein: CATSVQGRGYTF.

This chain uses TRBV24-1 with TRBJ1-5; no firm D call. Trimming cost V 3 bases and J 9 bases, with 14 bases left between them. This CDR3 region has 14 residues. CDR1 is KGHDR, CDR2 SFDVKD, per germline. The CDR3 region has the DNA TGTGCCACCAGTGATCAGAGGAGTTCAACGCCCCAGCATTTT. It translates to CATSDQRSSTPQHF.

The chain links TRBV6-2 or TRBV6-3 to TRBJ1-1; tentative D call: TRBD1 (6 bases). This CDR3 has 12 amino acids. V lost 6 bases to trimming and J lost 3 bases, with 8 bases between them. CDR1 MNHEY and CDR2 SVGEGT come from the germline V gene. The CDR3 DNA is TGTGCCAGCAGCAGGGGATACACTGAAGCTTTCTTT. As protein: CASSRGYTEAFF.

The rearrangement links TRBV3-1 (or the pseudogene TRBV3-2) to TRBJ1-1, with D unresolved. The CDR3 is 15 amino acids. Trimming cost V 4 bases and J 6 bases, with 18 bases left between them. CDR1 is LGHDT, CDR2 YNNKEL, per germline (reference sequence). CDR3 in amino acids: CASSRTRAVRAEAFF. The CDR3 DNA is TGTGCCAGCAGCCGAACCCGGGCAGTGAGGGCTGAAGCTTTCTTT.

With regard to this clone: At the DNA level, this CDR3 is encoded by other sequences in the same sample as well. The chain has TRBV18 and TRBJ2-7, with 11 bases that match TRBD1. CDR1 is KGHSH and CDR2 is LQKENI in the germline V gene. The CDR3 contains 14 residues. V was clipped by 3 bases and J by 4 bases; unmatched bases: 2. CDR3 residues: CASSPGQGAYEQYF. The CDR3 coding sequence is TGTGCCAGCTCACCTGGACAGGGGGCATACGAGCAGTACTTC.

The gene calls are TRBV19 and TRBJ2-1; TRBD1 is a possible D gene (5 bases). The germline gives CDR1 LNHDA, CDR2 SQIVND (reference sequence). The CDR3 covers 13 residues. Trimming stripped 3 bases from V and 10 bases from J, with 13 bases between. CDR3 region: CASSITGTREQFF. DNA of the CDR3: TGTGCCAGTAGTATCACAGGAACAAGGGAGCAGTTCTTC.

The CDR3 bases are TGTGCCACAGTGGCGGGGGGCGGCGAGCAGTACTTC. Protein product: CATVAGGGEQYF. The V and J genes are TRBV10-3 and TRBJ2-7, with 8 bases identical to TRBD2. From germline, CDR1 is ENHRY and CDR2 SYGVKD. The CDR3 has 12 residues. Trimming removed 10 bases from V and 6 bases from J; junction bases left unmatched: 8.

The chain employs TRBV9 and TRBJ2-2, with D possibly matching TRBD2 (7 bases). With 0 bases removed from V and 1 base from J, the gap between germline ends came to 10 bases. This CDR3 has 16 amino acids. CDR1 is SGDLS, CDR2 YYNGEE, per germline. The CDR3 loop is CASSVARGRNTGELFF. CDR3 DNA: TGTGCCAGCAGCGTAGCGCGGGGGCGGAACACCGGGGAGCTGTTTTTT.